The clone carrying this T cell receptor (beta chain) has ten or more counts. No antigen is known for it. The data originate from a study of molecular identifiers for immune sequencing clone quantification. Overall study results and limits: Identical TCR molecules that share a barcode could lead to an underestimation of highly expanded clone sizes. Over 98% of effector molecules, yet under 1% of naive-cell molecules, were held by clones above 20 RNA copies.

This CDR3 region has 16 residues. V lost 1 base, J lost 0 bases, and 15 bases lay in between. Looked up from germline, CDR1 is DFQATT and CDR2 is SNEGSKA (reference sequence). TCRdb reprocessed the PCR reads with MiXCR, giving one entry per CDR3 protein. The top ten hold under 0.95% of the sample, which has about 640,000 distinct CDR3 sequences, just under 20% seen once. This chain uses TRBV20-1 with TRBJ2-5, with D perhaps matching TRBD2 (5 bases). The sequencing input was naive CD8+ T cells from blood, with Jurkat cell RNA spiked in. Subset indicated: FACS-sorted CD8+CD4-CCR7+CD45RA+ naive T cells. This receptor was obtained from a human donor in good health. Some libraries in this study had Jurkat cell RNA spiked in. CDR3 region: CSARVWASIDQETQYF. The CDR3 DNA reads as TGCAGTGCTAGAGTCTGGGCTAGCATTGACCAAGAGACCCAGTACTTC.